The text below deals with one TCR beta chain. The sample comes from a study of blood T cell repertoires in COVID-19. In the study overall: Donors in the United States, Italy and Spain gave samples during acute or convalescent COVID-19. The cDNA or gDNA used as material had been derived from T cells, B-cell-depleted T cells, or PBMCs.

Participants spanned ages about 18 to 100 years and resided in around 25 US areas. Per the study methods: Estimates of nucleated cell counts were drawn from the amplification of reference gene primers. The repertoire was sequenced with immunoSEQ multiplex PCR; TCRdb's copy has only in-frame clones and lacks some. The V and J calls and clone size are taken from that table; D and trimming were inferred from the DNA. The table records 200,000 to 300,000 clones, 86% of them present only once. Germline CDR1 and CDR2: ENHRY and SYGVKD. Unmatched junction bases numbered 2, after V lost 5 bases and J lost 0 bases. The CDR3 is 15 amino acids.

What was sequenced was PBMCs or T cells enriched from blood (not recorded which). The TCR comes from a woman between 40 and 50 years old with acute COVID-19. The rearrangement uses TRBV10-3 and TRBJ2-1; 9 bases line up with TRBD2. CDR3 in amino acids: CAISLAGSSYNEQFF. CDR3 nucleotide sequence: TGTGCCATCAGTCTAGCGGGATCCTCCTACAATGAGCAGTTCTTC.